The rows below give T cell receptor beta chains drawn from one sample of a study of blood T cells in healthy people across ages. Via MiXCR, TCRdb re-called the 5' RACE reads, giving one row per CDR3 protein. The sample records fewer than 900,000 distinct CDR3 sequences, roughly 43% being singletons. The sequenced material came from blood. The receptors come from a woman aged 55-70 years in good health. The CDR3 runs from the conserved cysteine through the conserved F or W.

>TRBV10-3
CAISQGTSTDTQYF
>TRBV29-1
CSVSRGLGGNEQYF
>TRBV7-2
CASSLVASLNEKLFF
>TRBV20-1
CSARDAGDRLKQFF
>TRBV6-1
CASWILSTGDTQYF
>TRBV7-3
CASSFSPTLTTGELFF
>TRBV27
CASSNSVAKNIQYF
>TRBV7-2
CASSLGSRTYEQYF
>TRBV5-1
CASSLGLWETQYF
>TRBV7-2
CASSSPAGTSVSTDTQYF
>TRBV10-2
CASSVAGQSYNEQFF
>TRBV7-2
CASSPGTSGSRTDTQYF
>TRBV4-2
CASSQDPGLSTEQFF
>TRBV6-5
CASSYGTDIREQFF
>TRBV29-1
CSRSSYNEQFF
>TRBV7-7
CASSLAGTGGADKQYF
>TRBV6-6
CASSFLGRPEGDTQYF
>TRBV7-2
CASSLARGLLQETQYF
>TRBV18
CASSPGGQGDYGYTF
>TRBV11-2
CASSLDRGRAIYF
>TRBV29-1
CSVSRGAMTEAFF
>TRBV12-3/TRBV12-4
CASSPIAPETQYF
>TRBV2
CASSEGGVAFF
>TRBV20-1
CSARDGQNYNEQFF
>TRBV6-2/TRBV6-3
CASSDSSIPEQYF
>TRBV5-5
CASSPLVNSNQPQHF
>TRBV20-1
CSARDRDLKETQYF
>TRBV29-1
CSIRGSDTQYF
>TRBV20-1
CSAKRTGLSGNTIYF
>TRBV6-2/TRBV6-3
CASHRQGVKTQYF
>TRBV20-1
CSARIPRSSYEQYF
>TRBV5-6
CASSSGPDGYTF
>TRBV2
CASNPGTGGYEQYF
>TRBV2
CASSTGTGRNQPQHF
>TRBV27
CASSQRPTGNYGYTF
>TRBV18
CASVGQGVDEQYF
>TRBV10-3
CAISESLGSTYGYTF
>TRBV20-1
CSASGGSRSSYEQYF
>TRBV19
CASRKDSNNQPQHF
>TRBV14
CASSQGQPNYGYTF
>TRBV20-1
CRPRQGAGDAEAFF
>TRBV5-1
CASSWDFVGGQYF
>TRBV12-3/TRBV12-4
CASSLGLTKQGRTQYF
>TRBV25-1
CASSEVLEGASEQYF
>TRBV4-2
CASSKGRSGELFF
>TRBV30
CAWRGLAAETQYF
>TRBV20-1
CSAPKTGMSTDTQYF
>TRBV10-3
CAISEAATPTGTQYF
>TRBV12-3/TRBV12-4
CASSYGTVGADTQYF
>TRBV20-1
CSARDLEGGPEIADTQYF
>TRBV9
CASSPSTKTSFGEQFF
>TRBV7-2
CASSLLLGGTSTDTQYF
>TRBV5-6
CASSWGGRSTDTQYF
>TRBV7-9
CASSLMTGGSYEQYF
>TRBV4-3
CASSQARGNTEAFF